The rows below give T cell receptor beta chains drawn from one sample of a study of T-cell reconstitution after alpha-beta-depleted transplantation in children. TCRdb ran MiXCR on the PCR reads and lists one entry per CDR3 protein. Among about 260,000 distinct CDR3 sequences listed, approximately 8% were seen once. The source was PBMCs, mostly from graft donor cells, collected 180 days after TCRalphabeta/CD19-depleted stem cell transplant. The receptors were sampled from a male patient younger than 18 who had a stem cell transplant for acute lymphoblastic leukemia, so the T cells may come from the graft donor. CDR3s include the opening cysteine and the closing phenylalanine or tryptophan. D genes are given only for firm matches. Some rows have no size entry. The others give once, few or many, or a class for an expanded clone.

CASRDSGGETQYF TGCGCCAGCCGTGACTCGGGAGGAGAGACCCAGTACTTC . TRBD2 TRBJ2-5 TRBV10-1
CASSFQANNNSPLHF TGTGCCAGCAGTTTTCAGGCAAATAATAATTCACCCCTCCACTTT many . TRBJ1-6 TRBV12-3/TRBV12-4
CASSNPLGLAGEIQETQYF TGTGCCAGCAGTAACCCCTTGGGACTAGCGGGGGAGATTCAAGAGACCCAGTACTTC many TRBD2 TRBJ2-5 TRBV6-2/TRBV6-3
CASSPRTVVSSYEQYF TGCGCCAGCAGCCCTCGGACAGTGGTGAGTTCCTACGAGCAGTACTTC many . TRBJ2-7 TRBV5-1
CATSDRTLPNVLTF TGTGCCACCAGTGACCGGACACTCCCCAACGTCCTGACTTTC . . TRBJ2-6 TRBV24-1
CASSQRPGTGVNTGELFF TGTGCCAGCAGCCAACGGCCGGGGACAGGCGTAAACACCGGGGAGCTGTTTTTT many TRBD1 TRBJ2-2 TRBV14
CSARGQGSYNSPLHF TGCAGTGCTAGAGGGCAGGGGAGCTATAATTCACCCCTCCACTTT many . TRBJ1-6 TRBV20-1
CAISESWGQGKTETQYF TGTGCCATCAGTGAGTCGTGGGGACAGGGGAAGACAGAGACCCAGTACTTC many TRBD1 TRBJ2-5 TRBV10-3
CASSLTGVKDYGYTF TGCGCCAGCAGCCTGACAGGGGTGAAGGACTATGGCTACACCTTC many TRBD1 TRBJ1-2 TRBV5-1
CASSRASPNYNEQFF TGTGCCAGCAGTCGAGCTAGCCCCAACTACAATGAGCAGTTCTTC many . TRBJ2-1 TRBV7-2
CASSPLVPGAWETQYF TGTGCCAGCAGCCCGCTAGTGCCGGGGGCGTGGGAGACCCAGTACTTC many . TRBJ2-5 TRBV11-2
CASSQDRGFTDTQYF TGCGCCAGCAGCCAAGATCGCGGGTTCACAGATACGCAGTATTTT many . TRBJ2-3 TRBV4-3
CASQGHPDLEQFF TGTGCCAGCCAGGGACACCCAGATCTTGAGCAGTTCTTC many . TRBJ2-1 TRBV19
CSARGGTSGYNEQFF TGCAGTGCTAGAGGAGGGACTAGCGGGTACAATGAGCAGTTCTTC many TRBD2 TRBJ2-1 TRBV20-1
CASSFRGPLYYEQYF TGTGCCAGCAGTTTCAGGGGGCCGCTATACTACGAGCAGTACTTC many TRBD1 TRBJ2-7 TRBV28
CASSPDRGTETQYF TGTGCCAGCAGTCCGGACAGGGGAACGGAGACCCAGTACTTC many TRBD1 TRBJ2-5 TRBV12-3/TRBV12-4
CSVVGTGELFF TGCAGCGTCGTGGGCACCGGGGAGCTGTTTTTT many . TRBJ2-2 TRBV29-1
CASSPFADSNEKLFF TGTGCCAGCTCACCATTCGCAGATTCAAATGAAAAACTGTTTTTT many . TRBJ1-4 TRBV18
CASSFPDPTEIRTYEQYF TGTGCCAGCAGTTTCCCCGATCCGACCGAAATAAGGACCTACGAGCAGTACTTC many . TRBJ2-7 TRBV28
CASSPGSSGDETQYF TGCGCCAGCAGCCCGGGTTCTAGCGGTGACGAGACCCAGTACTTC many TRBD2 TRBJ2-5 TRBV5-1
CATQVSYGYTF TGTGCCACCCAAGTGTCCTATGGCTACACCTTC many . TRBJ1-2 TRBV25-1
CASSQEISGSYEQYF TGTGCCAGCAGCCAAGAAATTAGCGGGAGTTACGAGCAGTACTTC . TRBD2 TRBJ2-7 TRBV3-1